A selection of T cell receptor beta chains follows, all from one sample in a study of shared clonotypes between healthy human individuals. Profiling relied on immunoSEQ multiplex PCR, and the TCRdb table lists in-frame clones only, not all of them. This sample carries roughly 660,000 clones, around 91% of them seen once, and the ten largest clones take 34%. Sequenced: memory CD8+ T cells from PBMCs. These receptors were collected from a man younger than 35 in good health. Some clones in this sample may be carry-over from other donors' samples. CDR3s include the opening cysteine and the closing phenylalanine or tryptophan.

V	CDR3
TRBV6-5	CASSSQEGTGELFF
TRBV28	CASRRGVNNEKLFF
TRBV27	CASSLTSRFHGYTF
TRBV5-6	CASSSYTDTQYF
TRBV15	CATSSPTIGGGTSNTGELFF
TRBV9	CASSVTGLGSPLHF
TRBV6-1	CASRGAGTPAYGYTF
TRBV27	CASSYGGTGYGYTF
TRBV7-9	CASGPRDPYEQYF
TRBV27	CASSLLIAGTGRTDTQYF
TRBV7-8	CASSPGATPTPEQYF
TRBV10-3	CAISEESGGMNEKLFF
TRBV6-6	CASRPLGTSSGELFF
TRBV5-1	CASSLHGSSYEQYF
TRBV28	CASSLSTRRGRGTGELFF
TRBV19	CASRGRTGNYNEQFF
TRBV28	CASSLGRGYEQYF
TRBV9	CASSVALVSRTDTQYF
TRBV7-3	CASSPRGGSTDTQYF
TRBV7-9	CASSDPSGANVLTF
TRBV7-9	CASSLGGRDQFF
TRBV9	CASSGTSGLYNEQFF
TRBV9	CASSVEIGPQPRPGQVAGGAFF
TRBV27	CASTYSGAAREAFF
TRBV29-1	CSVLKGANYGYTF
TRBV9	CASSAAGVPGTEAFF
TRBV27	CASSPTPPQGQETQYF
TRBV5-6	CASSWGANLDTEAFF
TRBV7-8	CASSSGTGSEKLFF
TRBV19	CASSIDASLSYEQYF
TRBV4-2	CASKVAREPYNEQFF
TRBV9	CASSVGSGPSNEQFF
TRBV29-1	CSVMGGDTEAFF
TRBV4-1	CASSQDRTAAYEQYF
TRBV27	CASSLSQHYGYTF
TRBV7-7	CASSDGGAGELFF
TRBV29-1	CSVVPGQGSPLHF
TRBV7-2	CASSLARLAGASYEQYF
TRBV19	CASSSRDRDYEQYF
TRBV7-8	CASSPYSGSVGNEQFF
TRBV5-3	CARSLEAGGYNEQFF
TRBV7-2	CASSLGGAPGNTIYF
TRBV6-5	CASSYVDRALHQYF
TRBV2	CASSEVYVNYEQYF
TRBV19	CASSILGSPGMGEQYF
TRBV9	CASGEADSYNEQFF
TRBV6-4	CASSDFPDYGYTF
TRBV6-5	CASSSYRGLYYGYTF
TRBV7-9	CASSSPRGQGAHEQYF
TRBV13	CASSLRGPQETQYF
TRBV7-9	CASSLVTDPSYEQYF
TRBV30	CAWSPDMEAFF
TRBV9	CASSGGTVTSTDTQYF
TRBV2	CASSEMELGNQPQHF
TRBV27	CASSLQANNEQYF
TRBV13	CASSSSREGTLDLYF
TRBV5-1	CASSWGLAGTSYEQYF
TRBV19	CASSITGGNQPQHF
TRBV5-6	CASRPRAGPTDTQYF